This TCR beta chain was retrieved from a study of blood T cells in healthy people across ages. Study details: Using template switching, researchers captured about one barcoded beta molecule for each two T cells. Findings and limits, study-wide: In older individuals, TCR beta diversity per million T cells was lower, falling roughly linearly with age. Diversity was estimated from one million T cells, and these estimates were considered underestimates. Unknown CMV status may confound age-related changes in expanded clones.

With regard to this clonotype: The antigen remains unidentified.

V gave up 4 bases and J gave up 6 bases, with 16 bases separating them. The length of the CDR3 is 15 residues. Germline V gene lookup returns CDR1 SGHDN and CDR2 FVKESK. A J-beta primer mix and a sample-barcoded 5' primer were used in a second PCR of about 7 to 12 cycles. MiXCR, run by TCRdb on the 5' RACE reads, gives a single entry per CDR3 protein. Of over a million distinct CDR3 sequences listed, around 42% are singletons. Sequenced sample: blood. The sequence was obtained from a woman younger than 35 in good health. The chain is built from TRBV14 and TRBJ2-1, with D maybe TRBD1 (5 bases). For the CDR3, the DNA is TGTGCCAGCAGCCCTAATAGGGGTGGTGGCAATGAGCAGTTCTTC. Protein sequence: CASSPNRGGGNEQFF. Full variable domain (remainder filled in from reference TRBV14 and TRBJ2-1): EAGVTQFPSHSVIEKGQTVTLRCDPISGHDNLYWYRRVMGKEIKFLLHFVKESKQDESGMPNNRFLAERTGGTYSTLKVQPAELEDSGVYFCASSPNRGGGNEQFFGPGTRLTVL.